These 19 T cell receptor beta chains were all obtained from the same sample, sequenced in a study of shared clonotypes between healthy human individuals. Sequencing was performed with immunoSEQ multiplex PCR; in TCRdb, only in-frame clones are kept and a portion is missing. The sample records about 2 million clones, roughly 95% being singletons. The specimen sequenced was naive CD4+ T cells sorted from blood. Indicated subset: CD45RA+ positively selected. These receptors came from a man aged 18 to 35 in good health.

This chain connects TRBV10-3 to TRBJ2-7, with D maybe TRBD1 (5 bases). There are 12 residues in the CDR3. V lost 8 bases and J 2 bases, leaving 10 bases between the germline ends. CDR1 is ENHRY and CDR2 is SYGVKD in the germline V gene. The CDR3: CAIGRVTYEQYF. CDR3 DNA: TGTGCCATCGGCAGGGTCACCTACGAGCAGTACTTC.

This clone was picked up many times. The J gene is TRBJ1-6, the V gene TRBV28; 7 bases match TRBD1. The trim removed 4 bases at V and 0 bases at J, leaving 9 bases unmatched. The CDR3 length is 18 residues. Germline CDR1 reads MDHEN; CDR2 reads SYDVKM. The CDR3 sequence: CASSSPRDSSSYNSPLHF. The CDR3 coding sequence is TGTGCCAGCAGTTCGCCCAGGGACAGTAGCTCCTATAATTCACCCCTCCACTTT.

The chain recombines TRBV15 with TRBJ2-7, with a possible D match to TRBD2 (6 bases). V lost 0 bases and J 1 base, leaving 10 bases between the germline ends. CDR1 is LNHNV, CDR2 YYDKDF, per germline (reference sequence). The CDR3 loop spans 15 amino acids. CDR3 region: CATSRDRGISYEQYF. CDR3 nucleotides: TGTGCCACCAGCAGAGATCGGGGGATTTCCTACGAGCAGTACTTC.

V gene TRBV7-9 combines with J gene TRBJ2-4; 7 positions match TRBD2. With V trimmed by 2 bases and J by 6 bases, 4 bases remained unmatched. The germline V gene encodes CDR1 SEHNR and CDR2 FQNEAQ (reference sequence). This CDR3 spans 14 amino acids. The CDR3 DNA follows: TGTGCCAGCAGCTTAAGGGAGGGGATAAACATTCAGTACTTC. Its translation: CASSLREGINIQYF.

The chain is built from TRBV6-5 and TRBJ2-2, with D possibly matching TRBD1 (6 bases). Trimming took 0 bases from V and 7 from J, leaving 15 bases between them. Germline V lookup: CDR1 MNHEY, CDR2 SVGAGI. The CDR3 sequence is 16 residues long. The CDR3 here is CASSYSMYRAGGELFF. Here the CDR3 DNA reads TGTGCCAGCAGTTACTCTATGTACAGGGCTGGCGGGGAGCTGTTTTTT.

The V call is TRBV5-1, the J call TRBJ2-7, with D possibly called TRBD1 or TRBD2 (5 bases each). Trimming pared 0 bases from V and 7 bases from J, leaving 14 bases between. Germline V gene data show CDR1 as SGHRS and CDR2 as YFSETQ. This CDR3 contains 14 residues. The CDR3 sequence: CASSLERGLGEQYF. For the CDR3, the DNA is TGCGCCAGCAGCTTGGAGAGGGGCCTGGGGGAGCAGTACTTC.

The sample holds one count of this clone. The rearrangement links TRBV28 to TRBJ2-5; TRBD2 aligns across 11 bases. Germline CDR1 is MDHEN and CDR2 is SYDVKM. Germline trimming cut 2 bases from V and 1 base from J; bases unmatched to any gene: 6. The CDR3 covers 17 residues. CDR3 region: CASSLLSGGEAQETQYF. In nucleotides, the CDR3 is TGTGCCAGCAGTTTACTTAGCGGGGGGGAAGCCCAAGAGACCCAGTACTTC.

V is TRBV4-3 and J is TRBJ2-7; D remains ambiguous. Trimming took 1 base from V and 7 from J, leaving 17 bases between them. The CDR3 consists of 15 residues. Germline V gene lookup returns CDR1 LGHNA and CDR2 YSLEER. The CDR3 reads CASSQGGTVPMEQYF. For the CDR3, the DNA is TGCGCCAGCAGCCAAGGCGGAACGGTCCCTATGGAGCAGTACTTC.

This chain joins TRBV6-1 and TRBJ2-7; 10 bases fit TRBD2. Germline-derived CDR1 and CDR2 are MNHNS and SASEGT. The J segment lost 3 bases and the V segment lost 6 bases, leaving 5 bases of the junction unmatched. CDR3 length: 14 residues. This CDR3 is CASRSAGGNYEQYF. CDR3 nucleotide sequence: TGTGCCAGCAGGTCAGCGGGAGGGAACTACGAGCAGTACTTC.

The chain recombines TRBV19 with TRBJ1-6, with D unresolved. V was cut by 1 base and J by 11 bases, with 12 bases left in between. Germline CDR1 reads LNHDA; CDR2 reads SQIVND (reference sequence). CDR3 length equals 14 residues. The CDR3 sequence: CASSIVEQMAPLHF. For the CDR3, the DNA is TGTGCCAGTAGTATAGTCGAACAGATGGCACCCCTCCACTTT.

The DNA for the CDR3 is TGCGCCAGCCCCTGGCAGGTCACTGAAGCTTTCTTT. Its protein is CASPWQVTEAFF. V and J are TRBV5-1 and TRBJ1-1, with no clear D. Trimming took 7 bases from V and 4 from J, leaving 11 bases between them. The CDR3 has 12 amino acids. CDR1 and CDR2 from the germline V gene are SGHRS and YFSETQ. The full variable domain, its missing parts supplied by reference TRBV5-1 and TRBJ1-1, is KAGVTQTPRYLIKTRGQQVTLSCSPISGHRSVSWYQQTPGQGLQFLFEYFSETQRNKGNFPGRFSGRQFSNSRSEMNVSTLELGDSALYLCASPWQVTEAFFGQGTRLTVV.

V usage is TRBV5-1 and J usage is TRBJ2-7; D uncertain. Trimming left V 0 bases short and J 0 bases short, with 4 bases between. The CDR3 contains 13 residues. Germline assignment: CDR1 SGHRS and CDR2 YFSETQ. The CDR3 region has the DNA TGCGCCAGCAGCTTGGCCATCTCCTACGAGCAGTACTTC. It specifies CASSLAISYEQYF. Drawing the rest from reference TRBV5-1 and TRBJ2-7, the complete variable domain is KAGVTQTPRYLIKTRGQQVTLSCSPISGHRSVSWYQQTPGQGLQFLFEYFSETQRNKGNFPGRFSGRQFSNSRSEMNVSTLELGDSALYLCASSLAISYEQYFGPGTRLTVT.

The chain couples TRBV19 to TRBJ1-6; 10 bases map to TRBD1. The CDR3 loop spans 15 amino acids. Per germline, CDR1 LNHDA and CDR2 SQIVND (reference sequence). The J segment lost 5 bases and the V segment lost 6 bases, leaving 4 bases of the junction unmatched. CDR3 DNA sequence: TGTGCCAGTAGCACGACAGGGGGCGATAATTCACCCCTCCACTTT. Amino acid sequence: CASSTTGGDNSPLHF.

The chain is built from TRBV5-1 and TRBJ1-5; D is possibly TRBD1 (6 bases). The CDR3 is 17 amino acids. The V gene's germline CDR1 is SGHRS and CDR2 YFSETQ. The V and J ends lost 4 bases and 2 bases respectively, with 19 bases between them. The CDR3 sequence: CASSPEGGSKGNQPQHF. The CDR3 DNA reads TGCGCCAGCAGCCCTGAAGGGGGATCGAAGGGCAATCAGCCCCAGCATTTT.

This chain uses TRBV6-5 with TRBJ1-2; the D is unclear. The V end lost 1 base, the J end lost 8 bases, and 8 bases lay between the germline ends. The CDR3 contains 12 residues. In germline, CDR1 is MNHEY, CDR2 SVGAGI. This chain's CDR3 is CASSYFAGGYTF. CDR3 DNA sequence: TGTGCCAGCAGTTACTTTGCGGGAGGCTACACCTTC.

The V gene is TRBV11-2, the J gene TRBJ2-7; 7 bases are shared with TRBD1. The V gene end was trimmed by 5 bases and the J gene end by 3 bases; junction bases not matched to a gene: 13. The CDR3 length is 16 residues. The germline V gene has CDR1 SGHAT and CDR2 FQNNGV. In DNA, the CDR3 is TGTGCCAGCAGCGTACCTCGGGACAGTTCCTACTACGAGCAGTACTTC. Protein: CASSVPRDSSYYEQYF.

V usage is TRBV19 and J usage is TRBJ2-7; unclear D gene. CDR1 and CDR2 from the germline V gene are LNHDA and SQIVND (reference sequence). The CDR3 contains 13 residues. The V end lost 0 bases, the J end lost 3 bases, and 6 bases lay between the germline ends. The CDR3 DNA is TGTGCCAGTAGTATAGATCTGTACTACGAGCAGTACTTC. Translation gives CASSIDLYYEQYF.

This chain uses TRBV5-8 with TRBJ1-2, with 8 positions matching TRBD1. The germline V gene has CDR1 SGHTS and CDR2 YDEGEE. V trimming: 4 bases; J trimming: 5 bases; junction bases outside the gene matches: 10. This CDR3 spans 15 amino acids. CDR3 bases: TGTGCCAGCAGCGTGGACAGGGTGGCTTCTTATGGCTACACCTTC. This codes for CASSVDRVASYGYTF.

This rearrangement joins TRBV5-4 to TRBJ2-7; 8 bases are shared with TRBD2. The CDR3 extends over 15 amino acids. V was clipped by 4 bases and J by 5 bases; unmatched bases: 11. CDR1 is SGHNT and CDR2 is YYREEE in the germline V gene (reference sequence). The CDR3 nucleotides are TGTGCCAGCAGCGCCGGGGCCAACGGGGGGGACGAGCAGTACTTC. Its translation: CASSAGANGGDEQYF.